This T cell receptor beta chain originates from a study of T cell responses to AZD1222 COVID-19 vaccine. General observations from the study: Spike was spanned by vaccine-associated CD4 TCRs, which were dominant at 160-218 and 743-854. There were repertoire samples only from the period after the peak T cell response. Of spike-specific TCRs, nearly half reportedly target regions left unmutated in variants. Only a handful of AZD1222 recipients, five to seven in all, had baseline seropositivity.

Sequencing was performed with immunoSEQ multiplex PCR; in TCRdb, only in-frame clones are kept and a portion is missing. The sample has 150,000 to 200,000 clones, 90% to 95% seen once; the top ten hold roughly 8.4%. A remark on this clone: Its target is unknown.

This CDR3 is 14 amino acids long. In germline, CDR1 is GTSNPN, CDR2 SVGIG (reference sequence). With 0 bases removed from V and 5 bases from J, the gap between germline ends came to 11 bases. The starting material was peripheral blood, obtained on day 0 of AZD1222 vaccination. The J gene is TRBJ1-5, the V gene TRBV30, with a tentative D call TRBD1 (6 bases). The receptor's source is an adult in good health. The CDR3: CAWSVTGSDQPQHF. DNA of the CDR3: TGTGCCTGGAGTGTAACAGGGTCCGATCAGCCCCAGCATTTT.